One T cell receptor beta chain is described in this entry. Its antigen remains unknown. The method was immunoSEQ multiplex PCR; TCRdb's version includes in-frame clones alone and lacks a portion of them. This sample yields more than 90,000 clones, of which roughly 80% are seen a single time; almost 1.5% belongs to the top ten. The data belong to a study of OX40 agonist ivuxolimab in advanced cancers. Study background: Ivuxolimab, which is an agonistic anti-OX40 (CD134) antibody, was administered to the patients. All patients had ivuxolimab intravenously every 2 weeks at 0.01 to 10 mg/kg. Enrollees could have had prior anti-PD-1, anti-PD-L1 or anti-CTLA-4 therapy, which about 42% had received. Study results and limitations: Dosing at 0.1 to 3.0 mg/kg was accompanied by clonal expansion of CD4+ and CD8+ blood T cells by week 6.

This CDR3 region has 15 residues. V shed 5 bases and J 5 bases; nucleotides not matched to a gene: 8. CDR1 MNHEY and CDR2 SMNVEV come from the germline V gene (reference sequence). The TCR originated in an adult with an advanced solid tumor such as melanoma, head and neck, liver or kidney cancer. This chain joins TRBV27 and TRBJ2-2; 7 positions agree with TRBD1. The starting material was CD4+ or CD8+ T cells sorted from blood, obtained in a trial of the OX40 agonist ivuxolimab. The CDR3 region is CASSVLQGSTGELFF. For the CDR3, the DNA is TGTGCCAGCAGTGTATTACAGGGGTCTACCGGGGAGCTGTTTTTT.